This TCR beta chain was recovered during a study of cytomegalovirus exposure and HLA in healthy donors. The CDR3 sequence is 16 residues long. The germline gives CDR1 SGHTA, CDR2 FQGNSA. The J segment lost 5 bases and the V segment lost 2 bases, leaving 8 bases of the junction unmatched. The PCR made use of 60 Vbeta and 13 Jbeta primers. Here immunoSEQ multiplex PCR was the method, and the copy in TCRdb shows in-frame clones only, minus some. The table includes over 110,000 clones, approximately 80% detected once. This TCR came from a woman in her 40s in good health and CMV-seropositive. V and J are TRBV7-2 and TRBJ2-5; 10 bases map to TRBD2. The sequenced material came from PBMCs. The CDR3 bases are TGTGCCAGCAGCTTACGCGGAGCGGGAGGGATGGAGACCCAGTACTTC. It is translated as CASSLRGAGGMETQYF.